Listed below are T cell receptor beta chains from one sample, sequenced in a study of cytomegalovirus exposure and HLA in healthy donors. Sequencing was performed with immunoSEQ multiplex PCR; in TCRdb, only in-frame clones are kept and a portion is missing. The table shows over 95,000 clones, with about 75% occurring only once. The sample consisted of PBMCs. Every receptor here comes from a woman between 40 and 50 years old in good health and CMV-seropositive. Both conserved end residues are part of each CDR3. D genes are given only for firm matches. Only some rows state a clone size, as once, few, many or a class for expanded clones.

DNA: TGTGCCAGCAGTGAAGGGCAGTTTGTGCAACCCCTCCACTTT
CDR3: CASSEGQFVQPLHF
size: -
D: -
J: TRBJ1-6
V: TRBV6-1

DNA: TGTGCCAGCAGACCCGACAGCCACCTCTACGAGCAGTACTTC
CDR3: CASRPDSHLYEQYF
size: -
D: -
J: TRBJ2-7
V: TRBV2

DNA: TGTGCCAGCAGCTCTTCAGGGCTAAGGCGGCAGTACTTC
CDR3: CASSSSGLRRQYF
size: -
D: -
J: TRBJ2-7
V: TRBV7-8

DNA: TGCGCCAGCAGCTTAGGGACAGCCCGAATGAACACTGAAGCTTTCTTT
CDR3: CASSLGTARMNTEAFF
size: -
D: TRBD1
J: TRBJ1-1
V: TRBV5-1

DNA: TGTGCCAGCAGCGACAGTTTTAGCACAGATACGCAGTATTTT
CDR3: CASSDSFSTDTQYF
size: -
D: -
J: TRBJ2-3
V: TRBV27

DNA: TGTGCCTGGATGGGTAGGGAGACAGATACGCAGTATTTT
CDR3: CAWMGRETDTQYF
size: -
D: -
J: TRBJ2-3
V: TRBV30

DNA: TGCGCCAGCAGCTTGACAGGCCTAGGGGAGTATTTT
CDR3: CASSLTGLGEYF
size: -
D: -
J: TRBJ2-3
V: TRBV5-1

DNA: TGTGCCAGCAGCTCACCCAGCGGGGGCACAGATACGCAGTATTTT
CDR3: CASSSPSGGTDTQYF
size: -
D: TRBD2
J: TRBJ2-3
V: TRBV7-9

DNA: TGTGCCTGGCTAGACAGATACACCGGGGAGCTGTTTTTT
CDR3: CAWLDRYTGELFF
size: -
D: -
J: TRBJ2-2
V: TRBV30

DNA: TGTGCCAGCAGTTTACTAGGGACAGGGGCTGAAGCTTTCTTT
CDR3: CASSLLGTGAEAFF
size: -
D: TRBD1
J: TRBJ1-1
V: TRBV27

DNA: TGCGCCAGCAACCTGATGGGGGGGGAAGGCGGCTACACCTTC
CDR3: CASNLMGGEGGYTF
size: once
D: -
J: TRBJ1-2
V: TRBV5-1

DNA: TGTGCCAGCAGCCAAGGCTTACAGGAGAATGAAAAACTGTTTTTT
CDR3: CASSQGLQENEKLFF
size: -
D: -
J: TRBJ1-4
V: TRBV4-2

DNA: TGTGCCAGCAGCTTCCAGGGGAGCGGAGAGACCCAGTACTTC
CDR3: CASSFQGSGETQYF
size: -
D: -
J: TRBJ2-5
V: TRBV7-2

DNA: TGCGCCAGCAGCTTACATAGGGGGCAGACAGATACGCAGTATTTT
CDR3: CASSLHRGQTDTQYF
size: once
D: TRBD1
J: TRBJ2-3
V: TRBV5-1

DNA: TGTGCCAGTCCCGGGTCTAACACCGGGAAGCTGTTTTTT
CDR3: CASPGSNTGKLFF
size: -
D: -
J: TRBJ2-2
V: TRBV19

DNA: TGTGCCAGCACTCCGACACTCCGACAGGGTTGGACTGAAGCTTTCTTT
CDR3: CASTPTLRQGWTEAFF
size: -
D: TRBD1
J: TRBJ1-1
V: TRBV27

DNA: TGTGCCAGCAGATCTAGCGGGGGGGCCTTGGATACGCAGTATTTT
CDR3: CASRSSGGALDTQYF
size: -
D: TRBD2
J: TRBJ2-3
V: TRBV7-2

DNA: TGTGCCACCTGGGGACAGAACTCCTACGAGCAGTACTTC
CDR3: CATWGQNSYEQYF
size: once
D: TRBD1
J: TRBJ2-7
V: TRBV25-1

DNA: TGTGCCAGCAGTGTTACAAGGACAGGGAATTCACCCCTCCACTTT
CDR3: CASSVTRTGNSPLHF
size: -
D: TRBD1
J: TRBJ1-6
V: TRBV6-1

DNA: TGTGCCACCACCGAAGACAGAACTGGGGCCAACGTCCTGACTTTC
CDR3: CATTEDRTGANVLTF
size: -
D: -
J: TRBJ2-6
V: TRBV15

DNA: TGTGCCAGCAGCTCCTCGAGCTCTGGGGCCAACGTCCTGACTTTC
CDR3: CASSSSSSGANVLTF
size: -
D: -
J: TRBJ2-6
V: TRBV7-3

DNA: TGTGCCTGGAGTAGCCAGGGGAACATTCAGTACTTC
CDR3: CAWSSQGNIQYF
size: -
D: -
J: TRBJ2-4
V: TRBV30

DNA: TGTGCCAGCAGCGTACAGGGGGGAGAGACCCAGTACTTC
CDR3: CASSVQGGETQYF
size: -
D: -
J: TRBJ2-5
V: TRBV9

DNA: TGTGCCACCAGCAGAGATTTGGTGGGGGGAAACACCGGGGAGCTGTTTTTT
CDR3: CATSRDLVGGNTGELFF
size: -
D: -
J: TRBJ2-2
V: TRBV15